Listed below are T cell receptor beta chains from one sample, sequenced in a study of T cell responses to AZD1222 COVID-19 vaccine. The table came from immunoSEQ multiplex PCR; TCRdb's copy has only in-frame clones and leaves some out. The table has fewer than 300,000 clones, approximately 93% seen once. The input for sequencing was peripheral blood, taken on day 0 of AZD1222 vaccination. All receptors come from an adult in good health. Each CDR3 is given with its conserved first and last residue. A D gene is named only where the DNA matches it firmly. For some rows the clone size is stated as once, few or many, or as a class when expanded; others skip it.

v_call	d_call	clone_size	cdr3_length	j_call	cdr3_nt	cdr3_aa
TRBV7-6	NA	NA	15	TRBJ2-3	TGTGCCAGCAGCTTAGGGGGGGGCCTAGCGGATACGCAGTATTTT	CASSLGGGLADTQYF
TRBV15	TRBD2	NA	15	TRBJ2-1	TGTGCCACCAGCAGAGCAGGGCGGGAGCGGAATGAGCAGTTCTTC	CATSRAGRERNEQFF
TRBV28	TRBD1	once	16	TRBJ1-5	TGTGCCAGCAGTTTACCCTTGACAGGGAGCAATCAGCCCCAGCATTTT	CASSLPLTGSNQPQHF
TRBV5-1	TRBD2	NA	16	TRBJ2-7	TGCGCCAGCAGCTTGGAGGCTAGCGGGATTCGCTACGAGCAGTACTTC	CASSLEASGIRYEQYF
TRBV5-1	TRBD2	NA	16	TRBJ2-1	TGCGCCAGCAGCCTAGCGGAAGGCGGATCCTACAATGAGCAGTTCTTC	CASSLAEGGSYNEQFF
TRBV4-1	NA	NA	16	TRBJ1-4	TGCGCCAGCAGCCCCCTCGGAGAGGGCGTCGGTGAAAAACTGTTTTTT	CASSPLGEGVGEKLFF
TRBV10-3	NA	NA	13	TRBJ1-1	TGTGCCATCAGTGACAGGGAGGGCACTGAAGCTTTCTTT	CAISDREGTEAFF
TRBV7-8	NA	NA	14	TRBJ2-2	TGTGCCAGCAGCTTAGGCGGCGGTGTCGGGGAGCTGTTTTTT	CASSLGGGVGELFF
TRBV19	NA	NA	13	TRBJ1-5	TGTGCCACCGGACAAGCAGTTAATCAGCCCCAGCATTTT	CATGQAVNQPQHF
TRBV13	TRBD2	NA	14	TRBJ2-7	TGTGCCAGCACATCAAGGACTAGCGCCTACGAGCAGTACTTC	CASTSRTSAYEQYF